This note documents a single T cell receptor beta chain sequence. These data belong to a study of tumor and adjacent non-tumor tissue in lung cancer. Germline CDR1 is DFQATT and CDR2 is SNEGSKA (reference sequence). This CDR3 is built from 12 residues. Trimming took 6 bases from V and 1 from J, leaving 10 bases between them. A modified ARM-PCR protocol with three rounds of nested PCR amplified TCRbeta. From the multiplex PCR reads, TCRdb called clonotypes with MiXCR, one entry per CDR3 protein. In the table there are 120,000 to 150,000 distinct CDR3 sequences, 66% of which are singletons. The template was RNA from unsorted bulk tissue.

The gene calls are TRBV20-1 and TRBJ2-7; D gene uncertain. The material sequenced was lung tumor tissue. This TCR was sampled from a man in his sixties with small cell lung cancer. DNA for the CDR3: TGCAGTGCAGTTACGGAATCCTACGAGCAGTACTTC. Protein product: CSAVTESYEQYF.